Listed here is a single T cell receptor (beta chain). Antigen unknown. The sample holds other DNA sequences that translate to the same CDR3. The study ran the assay at deep level. TCRdb's copy holds only in-frame clones and misses some; the assay was immunoSEQ multiplex PCR. The data contain about 2 million clones, roughly 94% of them singletons. The ends lost 2 bases at V and 3 bases at J; junction bases unmatched: 3. The CDR3 sequence is 15 residues long. Germline CDR1 reads SGHTA; CDR2 reads FQGNSA. This specimen comes from a study of shared clonotypes between healthy human individuals. Whole-study results and caveats: Estimated richness was generally greater in naive than memory subsets. Non-shared clonotypes displayed generation probabilities falling below those of clonotypes present in all four donors.

The study separated CD4+ cells into CD45RA+ naive and CD45RA-negative memory subsets. The sequence was obtained from a man between 18 and 29 years old in good health. The chain carries TRBV7-2 and TRBJ2-3; 9 bases are shared with TRBD2. Sequencing was done on a sample of naive CD4+ T cells sorted from blood. Subset denoted: CD45RA+ positively selected. The CDR3 spells CASSLRGRGTDTQYF. DNA of the CDR3: TGTGCCAGCAGCTTACGCGGGAGGGGGACAGATACGCAGTATTTT. Filled out from reference TRBV7-2 and TRBJ2-3, the complete variable domain reads GAGVSQSPSNKVTEKGKDVELRCDPISGHTALYWYRQSLGQGLEFLIYFQGNSAPDKSGLPSDRFSAERTGGSVSTLTIQRTQQEDSAVYLCASSLRGRGTDTQYFGPGTRLTVL.